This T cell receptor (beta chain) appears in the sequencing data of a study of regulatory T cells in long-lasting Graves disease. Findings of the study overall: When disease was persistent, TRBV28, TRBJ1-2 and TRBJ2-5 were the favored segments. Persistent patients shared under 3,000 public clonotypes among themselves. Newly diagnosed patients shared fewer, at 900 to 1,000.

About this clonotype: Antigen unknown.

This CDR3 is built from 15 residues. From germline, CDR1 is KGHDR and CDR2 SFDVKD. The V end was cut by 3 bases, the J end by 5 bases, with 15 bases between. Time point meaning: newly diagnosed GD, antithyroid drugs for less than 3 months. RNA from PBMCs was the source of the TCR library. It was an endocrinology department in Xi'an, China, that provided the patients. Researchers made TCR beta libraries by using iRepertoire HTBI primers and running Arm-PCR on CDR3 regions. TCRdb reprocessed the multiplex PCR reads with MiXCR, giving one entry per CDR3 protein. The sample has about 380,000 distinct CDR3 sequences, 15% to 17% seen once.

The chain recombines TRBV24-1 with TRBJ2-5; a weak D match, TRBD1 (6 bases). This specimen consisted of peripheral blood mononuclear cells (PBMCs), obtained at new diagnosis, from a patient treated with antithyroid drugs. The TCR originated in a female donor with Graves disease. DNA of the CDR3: TGTGCCACCAGTGATCGGACAGCTCGCAAGGAGACCCAGTACTTC. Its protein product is CATSDRTARKETQYF.